Below, 17 T cell receptor beta chains from the same sample are listed, as sequenced in a study of blood T cell repertoires in COVID-19. Method: immunoSEQ multiplex PCR; TCRdb's copy keeps in-frame clones and lacks some. The profile covers tens of thousands of clones, with 82% appearing a single time and about 20% taken by the ten largest. Sequencing was carried out using peripheral blood. The origin of the receptors is a woman aged 60-70 years with acute or convalescent COVID-19.

This clone has just one count. The J gene is TRBJ1-1, the V gene TRBV18; TRBD1 is a possible D gene (6 bases). CDR3 length equals 14 residues. Trimming removed 6 bases at V and 2 bases at J, with 13 bases between. Germline CDR1 and CDR2: KGHSH and LQKENI. CDR3 DNA sequence: TGTGCCAGCTCCCCCCGGGGACAAAACACTGAAGCTTTCTTT. It specifies CASSPRGQNTEAFF. Looking up the rest from reference TRBV18 and TRBJ1-1 gives the full variable domain: NAGVMQNPRHLVRRRGQEARLRCSPMKGHSHVYWYRQLPEEGLKFMVYLQKENIIDESGMPKERFSAEFPKEGPSILRIQQVVRGDSAAYFCASSPRGQNTEAFFGQGTRLTVV.

Only a few counts were recorded for this clone. This chain uses TRBV7-9 with TRBJ2-7; 10 bases are a match to TRBD2. Germline V gives CDR1 SEHNR, CDR2 FQNEAQ (reference sequence). There are 12 residues in the CDR3. V lost 7 bases to trimming and J lost 7 bases; unmatched junction nucleotides: 4. This CDR3 reads CASNRLAGEQYF. In DNA form, the CDR3 reads TGTGCCAGCAATAGACTAGCGGGTGAGCAGTACTTC.

The chain is built from TRBV24-1 and TRBJ2-3; TRBD1 is a possible D gene (6 bases). The CDR3 has 14 residues. V gave up 4 bases and J gave up 9 bases, with 16 bases separating them. Germline assignment: CDR1 KGHDR and CDR2 SFDVKD. CDR3 residues: CATSEPGQPGTQYF. The CDR3 DNA reads TGTGCCACCAGTGAACCCGGACAGCCAGGGACGCAGTATTTT.

About this clone: This may be a read error: a much more frequent sequence differs by one nucleotide. In the same sample, other DNA sequences code for this CDR3. The chain joins TRBV7-9 to TRBJ1-1; D possibly corresponds to TRBD1 (5 bases). The V end lost 7 bases, the J end lost 0 bases, and 12 bases lay between the germline ends. From germline, CDR1 is SEHNR and CDR2 FQNEAQ (reference sequence). CDR3 size: 14 residues. CDR3 coding DNA: TGTGCCAGCACTGGGGGGGTACTGAACACTGAAGCTTTCTTT. Encoded protein: CASTGGVLNTEAFF.

This clone has ten or more counts. The V call is TRBV19, the J call TRBJ1-1, with 10 bases lining up with TRBD1. The V segment lost 6 bases and the J segment 7 bases; nucleotides outside the gene matches: 8. This CDR3 region has 14 residues. Germline CDR1 reads LNHDA; CDR2 reads SQIVND (reference sequence). Written as DNA, the CDR3 is TGTGCCAGTAGACCGACAGGGGGCGCGGATGAAGCTTTCTTT. Residues: CASRPTGGADEAFF.

The rearrangement joins TRBV5-1 to TRBJ1-6; TRBD1 agrees at 7 bases. V lost 4 bases to trimming and J lost 9 bases; unmatched junction nucleotides: 7. The CDR3 loop spans 14 amino acids. Looked up from germline, CDR1 is SGHRS and CDR2 is YFSETQ. CDR3 coding DNA: TGCGCCAGCAGCGCAACAGGGGACAGTTCACCCCTCCACTTT. This encodes CASSATGDSSPLHF.

Here the CDR3 DNA reads TGCAGTGCTAGTGGCAGGGAATCAGGAAACACCATATATTTT. It yields the protein CSASGRESGNTIYF. The V call is TRBV20-1, the J call TRBJ1-3, with D possibly TRBD1 on 5 matching bases. The CDR3 extends over 14 amino acids. V was cut by 3 bases and J by 4 bases, with 13 bases left in between. Germline V gene sequence: CDR1 DFQATT, CDR2 SNEGSKA (reference sequence).

The chain joins TRBV6-5 to TRBJ1-2; 7 bases match TRBD1. Germline V gives CDR1 MNHEY, CDR2 SVGAGI. After removal of 6 bases from V and 6 bases from J, the junction contained 10 bases not matched to a gene. The CDR3 is 14 amino acids. CDR3 sequence (DNA): TGTGCCAGCAGGAAGTCAGGGGGTCAAGATGGCTACACCTTC. It encodes CASRKSGGQDGYTF.

The V and J genes are TRBV6-5 and TRBJ1-1, with D unclear. The ends were cut back, 0 bases at V and 4 bases at J, with 9 bases in the middle. Germline V gene lookup returns CDR1 MNHEY and CDR2 SVGAGI. The CDR3 runs 14 residues. CDR3 residues: CASSYSTAATEAFF. CDR3 bases: TGTGCCAGCAGTTACTCGACCGCGGCCACTGAAGCTTTCTTT.

The chain couples TRBV7-2 to TRBJ2-3, with D unclear. Trimming left V 5 bases short and J 0 bases short, with 12 bases between. Germline V gene data show CDR1 as SGHTA and CDR2 as FQGNSA. The CDR3 loop spans 15 amino acids. The CDR3 DNA follows: TGTGCCAGCAGCCCGAACTTTTTAAGCACAGATACGCAGTATTTT. It codes for CASSPNFLSTDTQYF. The full variable domain, with the rest looked up from reference TRBV7-2 and TRBJ2-3, is GAGVSQSPSNKVTEKGKDVELRCDPISGHTALYWYRQSLGQGLEFLIYFQGNSAPDKSGLPSDRFSAERTGGSVSTLTIQRTQQEDSAVYLCASSPNFLSTDTQYFGPGTRLTVL.

This chain uses TRBV29-1 with TRBJ1-2; possible D gene TRBD1, 5 bases. This CDR3 contains 12 residues. Trimming stripped 2 bases from V and 4 bases from J, with 8 bases between. CDR1 and CDR2 from the germline V gene are SQVTM and ANQGSEA. The CDR3 DNA is TGCAGCGTTGAACAGGGTGGCTATGGCTACACCTTC. It specifies CSVEQGGYGYTF.

This chain connects TRBV5-1 to TRBJ1-4; D ambiguous. Trimming took 9 bases from V and 6 from J, leaving 18 bases between them. This CDR3 spans 14 amino acids. CDR1 and CDR2 (germline): SGHRS, YFSETQ. The CDR3 is CATVKGRRDEKLFF. CDR3 sequence (DNA): TGCGCCACCGTCAAGGGTCGGAGGGATGAAAAACTGTTTTTT. Using reference TRBV5-1 and TRBJ1-4 for the parts outside the CDR3, the full variable domain is KAGVTQTPRYLIKTRGQQVTLSCSPISGHRSVSWYQQTPGQGLQFLFEYFSETQRNKGNFPGRFSGRQFSNSRSEMNVSTLELGDSALYLCATVKGRRDEKLFFGSGTQLSVL.

The chain couples TRBV29-1 to TRBJ1-2, with 7 bases that match TRBD1. The CDR3 covers 15 residues. V trimming: 4 bases; J trimming: 5 bases; junction bases outside the gene matches: 13. Germline V lookup: CDR1 SQVTM, CDR2 ANQGSEA. The CDR3 bases are TGCAGCGTTGCCGACAGGGAGGTCCCCCCATATGGCTACACCTTC. Residues: CSVADREVPPYGYTF.

V usage is TRBV6-5 and J usage is TRBJ1-1; a possible D gene is TRBD1 (5 bases). Germline CDR1 is MNHEY and CDR2 is SVGAGI. Deletions cut 5 bases from V and 1 base from J, with 8 bases between. The CDR3 has 13 residues. The DNA of the CDR3 is TGTGCCAGCAGTAAGCAGGGGAACACTGAAGCTTTCTTT. It codes for CASSKQGNTEAFF.

As concerns this clone: At one boundary the junction diverges from the germline segment, which might be a read error. The sample contains more than one DNA sequence encoding this CDR3. The chain carries TRBV5-1 and TRBJ1-6; a possible D gene is TRBD1 (6 bases). Germline assignment: CDR1 SGHRS and CDR2 YFSETQ. CDR3 length: 14 residues. CDR3 in amino acids: CASSLEQGRSPLHF. The DNA for the CDR3 is TGCGCCAGCAGCTTGGAACAGGGTCGTTCACCTCTCCACTTT. Looking up the rest from reference TRBV5-1 and TRBJ1-6 gives the full variable domain: KAGVTQTPRYLIKTRGQQVTLSCSPISGHRSVSWYQQTPGQGLQFLFEYFSETQRNKGNFPGRFSGRQFSNSRSEMNVSTLELGDSALYLCASSLEQGRSPLHFGNGTRLTVT.

The rearrangement links TRBV18 to TRBJ2-1; 11 bases agree with TRBD1. Germline CDR1 reads KGHSH; CDR2 reads LQKENI. The V and J ends lost 4 bases and 10 bases, in that order; junction bases with no gene match: 9. The CDR3 runs 15 residues. CDR3 residues: CASSRGTGGRREQFF. The CDR3 DNA follows: TGTGCCAGCTCACGGGGGACAGGGGGTAGGAGGGAGCAGTTCTTC.

This clone turned up a few times. This sequence joins TRBV7-2 and TRBJ2-3; 7 bases map to TRBD2. Germline-derived CDR1 and CDR2 are SGHTA and FQGNSA. The CDR3 length is 14 residues. V dropped 3 bases and J dropped 3; count of bases not matched to a gene: 3. In DNA form, the CDR3 reads TGTGCCAGCAGCTTTGGGAGGGCTACAGATACGCAGTATTTT. Translation gives CASSFGRATDTQYF.